These 31 T cell receptor beta chains were all obtained from the same sample, sequenced in a study of shared clonotypes between healthy human individuals. Produced via immunoSEQ multiplex PCR; TCRdb's table is partial and in-frame only. The sample consists of some 2.4 million clones, roughly 93% of them appearing once. The sample comprised naive CD4+ T cells from PBMCs. Subset given: CD45RA+ positively selected. All receptors derive from a man aged 18 to 30 in good health. Some clones in this sample may be carry-over from other donors' samples.

The J gene is TRBJ2-2, the V gene TRBV30; the D gene is possibly TRBD2 (5 bases). CDR3 length: 17 amino acids. The V and J ends lost 5 bases and 0 bases respectively, with 19 bases between them. Germline CDR1 and CDR2: GTSNPN and SVGIG (reference sequence). The CDR3 loop reads CAWVPSRTDANTGELFF. DNA of the CDR3: TGTGCCTGGGTTCCCTCTAGGACTGACGCGAACACCGGGGAGCTGTTTTTT. Combining the CDR3 with reference TRBV30 and TRBJ2-2 gives the whole variable domain SQTIHQWPATLVQPVGSPLSLECTVEGTSNPNLYWYRQAAGRGLQLLFYSVGIGQISSEVPQNLSASRPQDRQFILSSKKLLLSDSGFYLCAWVPSRTDANTGELFFGEGSRLTVL.

The chain uses TRBV7-2 and TRBJ2-3; 9 positions agree with TRBD2. CDR1 SGHTA and CDR2 FQGNSA come from the germline V gene. This CDR3 comprises 15 residues. J was trimmed by 10 bases and V by 2 bases; bases with no gene match: 10. The CDR3 coding sequence is TGTGCCAGCAGCTTAAGAGGGCCTAGCGGGAATGCGCAGTATTTT. Translating it yields CASSLRGPSGNAQYF.

The rearrangement uses TRBV18 and TRBJ2-2; D tentatively reads TRBD1 or TRBD2 (5 bases each). The germline V and J ends were trimmed by 3 bases and 4 bases, with 12 bases remaining between them. This CDR3 has 15 amino acids. The germline gives CDR1 KGHSH, CDR2 LQKENI. CDR3 amino acids: CASSPSLGTTGELFF. The CDR3 coding sequence is TGTGCCAGCTCACCCTCCCTGGGGACCACCGGGGAGCTGTTTTTT.

This chain links TRBV2 with TRBJ1-2, with 7 bases that match TRBD1. This CDR3 spans 14 amino acids. The germline gives CDR1 SNHLY, CDR2 FYNNEI. With V trimmed by 4 bases and J by 4 bases, 6 bases remained unmatched. CDR3 in DNA: TGTGCCAGCAGTGGGTCAGGGGGGCCCTATGGCTACACCTTC. This sequence encodes CASSGSGGPYGYTF.

The chain carries TRBV7-2 and TRBJ2-1; 9 bases agree with TRBD1. Germline CDR1 and CDR2: SGHTA and FQGNSA. Losses at the gene ends were 5 bases for V and 14 bases for J; bases not matched to a gene: 10. The CDR3 totals 13 residues. CDR3 amino acids: CASSPTSGTGKFF. In DNA form, the CDR3 reads TGTGCCAGCAGCCCGACCTCCGGGACAGGGAAGTTCTTC.

The chain links TRBV5-1 to TRBJ1-5, with D tentatively TRBD1 (6 bases). There are 15 residues in the CDR3. Between the trimmed V and J ends, which lost 1 base and 5 bases, there was a span of 13 bases. Germline V gene sequence: CDR1 SGHRS, CDR2 YFSETQ. CDR3 nucleotides: TGCGCCAGCAGCTTGATCACAGGGTCCGATCAGCCCCAGCATTTT. Amino acids: CASSLITGSDQPQHF.

The chain has TRBV2 and TRBJ2-5; 8 bases map to TRBD2. The V gene end was trimmed by 6 bases and the J gene end by 2 bases; junction bases not matched to a gene: 14. The CDR3 is 17 amino acids. Per the germline V gene, CDR1 is SNHLY and CDR2 is FYNNEI. Here the CDR3 reads CASRGRSSLADQETQYF. The CDR3 DNA sequence: TGTGCCAGCAGGGGACGTAGCTCACTAGCGGATCAAGAGACCCAGTACTTC. Together with reference TRBV2 and TRBJ2-5, the CDR3 gives the full variable domain: EPEVTQTPSHQVTQMGQEVILRCVPISNHLYFYWYRQILGQKVEFLVSFYNNEISEKSEIFDDQFSVERPDGSNFTLKIRSTKLEDSAMYFCASRGRSSLADQETQYFGPGTRLLVL.

The chain combines TRBV5-5 with TRBJ1-4; D is unresolved. Deletions cut 8 bases from V and 8 bases from J, with 16 bases between. CDR3 length: 13 residues. CDR1 and CDR2 from the germline V gene are SGHKS and YYEKEE (reference sequence). The CDR3 DNA follows: TGTGCCAGTGCGACGGGTGCGGCGGAAAAACTGTTTTTT. This encodes CASATGAAEKLFF.

The gene calls are TRBV5-1 and TRBJ2-5; TRBD2 aligns across 13 bases. Losses at the gene ends were 4 bases for V and 7 bases for J; bases not matched to a gene: 7. The length of the CDR3 is 15 residues. Germline loops: CDR1 SGHRS, CDR2 YFSETQ. CDR3 nucleotides: TGCGCCAGCAGCGTAGGACTAGCGGGAGACGGGACCCAGTACTTC. Translation: CASSVGLAGDGTQYF.

The genes are TRBV5-1 and TRBJ1-3; 7 bases are shared with TRBD1. Per germline, CDR1 SGHRS and CDR2 YFSETQ. The CDR3 has 17 residues. Trimming removed 4 bases from V and 3 bases from J; junction bases left unmatched: 13. CDR3 coding DNA: TGCGCCAGCAGCCCTACCTGGGAAGGGGGCTTTGGAAACACCATATATTTT. Amino acid sequence: CASSPTWEGGFGNTIYF.

V is TRBV5-4 and J is TRBJ2-1; TRBD2 matches at 8 bases. The V gene end was trimmed by 3 bases and the J gene end by 4 bases; junction bases not matched to a gene: 15. CDR1 and CDR2 (germline): SGHNT, YYREEE (reference sequence). This CDR3 comprises 18 residues. The CDR3 sequence: CASSWRGAERGNYNEQFF. The CDR3 nucleotides read TGTGCCAGCAGCTGGAGAGGGGCGGAGCGGGGGAATTACAATGAGCAGTTCTTC.

With regard to this clone: Other DNA sequences in the sample encode the same CDR3. V is TRBV6-6 and J is TRBJ1-1; D unresolved. Germline V lookup: CDR1 MNHNY, CDR2 SVGAGI (reference sequence). V was trimmed by 3 bases and J by 2 bases, leaving 10 bases between them. This CDR3 has 14 residues. CDR3 coding DNA: TGTGCCAGCAGTTATGGTGGCGTAAACACTGAAGCTTTCTTT. Encoded protein: CASSYGGVNTEAFF.

A single count supports this clone. CDR3 protein: CASSLSFSRPWEQYF. The CDR3 nucleotides are TGTGCCAGCAGTTTATCGTTCTCACGCCCTTGGGAGCAGTACTTC. The V gene is TRBV27, the J gene TRBJ2-7; D gene unclear. CDR1 is MNHEY and CDR2 is SMNVEV in the germline V gene (reference sequence). The V and J ends lost 0 bases and 7 bases respectively, with 16 bases between them. The CDR3 sequence is 15 residues long.

The chain couples TRBV5-1 to TRBJ2-3; either TRBD1 or TRBD2 may fit D (5 bases each). The CDR3 loop spans 14 amino acids. Germline CDR1 and CDR2: SGHRS and YFSETQ. The V end lost 2 bases, the J end lost 4 bases, and 11 bases lay between the germline ends. Written as DNA, the CDR3 is TGCGCCAGCAGCTTCAGGGAGAACGCAGATACGCAGTATTTT. Translating it yields CASSFRENADTQYF.

The chain carries TRBV4-3 and TRBJ1-1; possible D gene TRBD1, 6 bases. CDR1 and CDR2 from the germline V gene are LGHNA and YSLEER. With 0 bases removed from V and 5 bases from J, the gap between germline ends came to 19 bases. This CDR3 comprises 17 residues. The CDR3 region has the DNA TGCGCCAGCAGCCAAGATTTCATCCCGGGGGCGTGGACTGAAGCTTTCTTT. It yields the protein CASSQDFIPGAWTEAFF.

The chain is built from TRBV27 and TRBJ1-1; 7 bases line up with TRBD1. V was clipped by 4 bases and J by 7 bases; unmatched bases: 6. Germline lookup yields CDR1 MNHEY and CDR2 SMNVEV (reference sequence). This CDR3 comprises 13 residues. The CDR3 DNA is TGTGCCAGCAGTTCCCGACAGGGAGTTGAAGCTTTCTTT. Translated, it gives CASSSRQGVEAFF.

The chain combines TRBV6-5 with TRBJ2-7; D is unresolved. The V gene lost 4 bases and the J gene lost 6 bases, with 13 bases spanning the gap. The CDR3 loop spans 13 amino acids. Germline V CDR1 and CDR2: MNHEY, SVGAGI. CDR3 coding DNA: TGTGCCAGCAGTTTGAGGCAGTTCAGCGAGCAGTACTTC. Translated, it gives CASSLRQFSEQYF.

This clone was picked up one time. The chain joins TRBV7-9 to TRBJ2-7; the D gene is possibly TRBD1 (6 bases). The germline V gene has CDR1 SEHNR and CDR2 FQNEAQ (reference sequence). The V end lost 5 bases, the J end lost 0 bases, and 11 bases lay between the germline ends. The CDR3 extends over 14 amino acids. CDR3 sequence: CASSATDSSYEQYF. DNA for the CDR3: TGTGCCAGCAGCGCCACGGACAGCTCCTACGAGCAGTACTTC.

The rearrangement joins TRBV5-1 to TRBJ1-6; D is unresolved. Trimming removed 5 bases from V and 7 bases from J, with 19 bases in between. Looked up from germline, CDR1 is SGHRS and CDR2 is YFSETQ. The CDR3 totals 16 residues. Here the CDR3 reads CASRSDRQPRNSPLHF. Here the CDR3 DNA reads TGCGCCAGCAGATCAGATAGGCAACCGAGGAATTCACCCCTCCACTTT.

The chain has TRBV2 and TRBJ1-6, with D hard to call. The germline V and J ends were trimmed by 7 bases and 0 bases, with 10 bases remaining between them. In germline, CDR1 is SNHLY, CDR2 FYNNEI. The CDR3 length is 15 residues. The CDR3 region is CASTASHSYNSPLHF. CDR3 bases: TGTGCCAGCACGGCTTCACACTCCTATAATTCACCCCTCCACTTT.

This chain uses TRBV7-2 with TRBJ2-3; 7 bases are a match to TRBD1. Germline CDR1 SGHTA, CDR2 FQGNSA. V shed 2 bases, J shed 0 bases, and the junction held 2 bases outside the gene matches. This CDR3 comprises 15 residues. For the CDR3, the DNA is TGTGCCAGCAGCTTAAGGGGACAGAGCACAGATACGCAGTATTTT. Protein sequence: CASSLRGQSTDTQYF.

Note on this clone: Other DNA sequences of this sample code for an identical CDR3. The chain employs TRBV19 and TRBJ2-7; 11 bases are a match to TRBD1. The trim removed 3 bases at V and 4 bases at J, leaving 2 bases unmatched. Germline V CDR1 and CDR2: LNHDA, SQIVND (reference sequence). This CDR3 spans 14 amino acids. The CDR3 sequence: CASSMGTGGYEQYF. For the CDR3, the DNA is TGTGCCAGTAGTATGGGGACAGGGGGATACGAGCAGTACTTC.

The V gene is TRBV6-5, the J gene TRBJ2-7, with 10 nucleotides matching TRBD1. The CDR3 is 13 residues long. CDR1 is MNHEY, CDR2 SVGAGI, per germline. With V trimmed by 8 bases and J by 3 bases, 4 bases remained unmatched. The CDR3 loop reads CASGRTGGYEQYF. Written as DNA, the CDR3 is TGTGCCAGCGGCCGGACAGGGGGCTACGAGCAGTACTTC.

The gene calls are TRBV6-1 and TRBJ2-7; maybe TRBD2 (6 bases). The CDR3 sequence is 18 residues long. V was pared by 0 bases and J by 0 bases, with 18 bases between. The V gene's germline CDR1 is MNHNS and CDR2 SASEGT. Here the CDR3 reads CASSEAPPLAESSYEQYF. Here the CDR3 DNA reads TGTGCCAGCAGTGAAGCTCCCCCTTTAGCGGAGAGCTCCTACGAGCAGTACTTC.

About this clone itself: Within the sample, other DNA sequences also encode this same CDR3. The chain links TRBV6-1 to TRBJ2-7; 12 positions agree with TRBD2. This CDR3 contains 14 residues. After removal of 6 bases from V and 1 base from J, the junction contained 1 base not matched to a gene. Germline V gene lookup returns CDR1 MNHNS and CDR2 SASEGT. CDR3 DNA: TGTGCCAGCAGCGGGACTAGCGGGTCCTACGAGCAGTACTTC. Translated, it gives CASSGTSGSYEQYF.

The chain recombines TRBV28 with TRBJ2-7; D may be TRBD2 (6 bases). This CDR3 is built from 17 residues. The V gene's germline CDR1 is MDHEN and CDR2 SYDVKM. The V end lost 3 bases, the J end lost 4 bases, and 22 bases lay between the germline ends. The CDR3 sequence is CASSFRPGSGSSYEQYF. DNA for the CDR3: TGTGCCAGCAGTTTCCGCCCCGGGAGCGGGTCCAGTTACGAGCAGTACTTC.

The V and J genes are TRBV5-4 and TRBJ2-1; possibly TRBD2 for D (5 bases). CDR3 length: 14 residues. V lost 0 bases to trimming and J lost 6 bases, with 10 bases between them. Germline CDR1 and CDR2: SGHNT and YYREEE (reference sequence). The CDR3, as DNA: TGTGCCAGCAGCTTGGCTACTAGGGTCAATGAGCAGTTCTTC. Its protein is CASSLATRVNEQFF.

The J gene is TRBJ2-1, the V gene TRBV5-1; D perhaps matches TRBD1 (6 bases). Germline V gene data show CDR1 as SGHRS and CDR2 as YFSETQ. V was cut by 0 bases and J by 4 bases, with 11 bases left in between. This CDR3 is built from 15 residues. CDR3 sequence reads: CASSLDRVGYNEQFF. The CDR3 DNA reads TGCGCCAGCAGCTTGGACAGGGTGGGTTACAATGAGCAGTTCTTC.

The chain has TRBV5-1 and TRBJ2-1; tentatively, D is TRBD1 or TRBD2 (5 bases each). V lost 2 bases and J 4 bases, leaving 19 bases between the germline ends. Germline CDR1 reads SGHRS; CDR2 reads YFSETQ. This CDR3 comprises 17 residues. CDR3 coding DNA: TGCGCCAGCAGCTTCACTCCGGGACCCCTTCCTTACAATGAGCAGTTCTTC. Amino acids: CASSFTPGPLPYNEQFF.

The chain carries TRBV5-4 and TRBJ2-3; 11 bases are shared with TRBD2. Germline assignment: CDR1 SGHNT and CDR2 YYREEE (reference sequence). J gave up 6 bases and V 1 base, and 4 bases lay outside the gene matches. The CDR3 runs to 15 residues. The CDR3 DNA reads as TGTGCCAGCAGCTTGCGGACTAGCGGGTACGATACGCAGTATTTT. This translates into CASSLRTSGYDTQYF.

The rearrangement joins TRBV18 to TRBJ1-5; no reliable D call. Per germline, CDR1 KGHSH and CDR2 LQKENI. The CDR3 is made up of 15 amino acids. V dropped 6 bases and J dropped 2 bases, with 14 bases sitting between them. CDR3 bases: TGTGCCAGCTCGCAGGATCTCCTTGGCAATCAGCCCCAGCATTTT. Protein sequence: CASSQDLLGNQPQHF. The variable domain in full, with the rest retrieved from reference TRBV18 and TRBJ1-5, is NAGVMQNPRHLVRRRGQEARLRCSPMKGHSHVYWYRQLPEEGLKFMVYLQKENIIDESGMPKERFSAEFPKEGPSILRIQQVVRGDSAAYFCASSQDLLGNQPQHFGDGTRLSIL.